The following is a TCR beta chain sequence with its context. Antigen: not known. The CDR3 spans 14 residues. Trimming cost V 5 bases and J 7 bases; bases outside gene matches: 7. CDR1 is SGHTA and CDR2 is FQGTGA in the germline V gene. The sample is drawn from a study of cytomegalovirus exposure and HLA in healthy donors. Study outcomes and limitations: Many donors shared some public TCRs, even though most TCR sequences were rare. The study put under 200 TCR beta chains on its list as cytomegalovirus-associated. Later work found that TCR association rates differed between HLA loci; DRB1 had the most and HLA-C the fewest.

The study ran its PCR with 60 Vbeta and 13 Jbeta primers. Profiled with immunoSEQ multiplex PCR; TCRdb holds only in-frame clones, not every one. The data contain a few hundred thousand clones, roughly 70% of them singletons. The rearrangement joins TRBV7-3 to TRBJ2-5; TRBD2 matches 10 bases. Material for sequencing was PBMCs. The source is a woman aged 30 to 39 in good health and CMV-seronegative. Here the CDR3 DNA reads TGTGCCAGCAGCCCATCAAGCGGGGGGGGGACCCAGTACTTC. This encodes CASSPSSGGGTQYF.